This TCR beta chain was identified during a study of cytomegalovirus exposure and HLA in healthy donors (TCRdb year 2017). Regarding the study in general: According to an earlier analysis of a few hundred of the donors, about 179 million T cells yielded 95 million to 140 million unique TCR beta sequences and about 300 Gb of sequence data. An earlier analysis of some 500 of the donors used high-throughput TCR beta sequencing to judge whether each TCR beta V gene segment behaved as functional or pseudogenic. To predict cytomegalovirus infection status, the study brought together high-throughput TCR immunosequencing, statistical association of individual TCRs with disease status, and machine learning. Typing coverage differed by locus: A, B, C, DRB1 and DQB1 were typed in roughly 620-630 donors, DQA1 in approximately 520, DPA1 in around 600, and DPB1 in 450 to 490. Class I and class II HLA loci were covered by the typing at four-digit resolution. The study aimed to test whether signatures of past pathogen exposure could be identified by cataloging public T cell receptors. Across 398 genotyped donors of the cohort, an average of about 250,000 unique TCR beta nucleotide sequences per donor were sequenced, and roughly 18% of those sequences were non-productive. Every repertoire in the discovery cohort had been generated on one and the same sequencing platform. In a later analysis, previously published TCR beta repertoires from 666 donors were re-analyzed and high-resolution HLA genotyping was added so that TCR occurrence patterns could be studied. The T cell repertoires of under 700 subjects were profiled by immunosequencing and related to cytomegalovirus serostatus. In addition to the first cohort of approximately 650 subjects, a separate validation cohort of 120 different subjects was used. Donor age, sex, ethnicity and CMV serostatus were compiled alongside the repertoire data. A later genetic analysis used genome-wide SNP genotypes for about 60% of the roughly 670 donors, treating that subset as a discovery cohort. In the later analysis, no new phenotypic data were used to find candidate immune exposures; instead, reliance was placed on TCR beta sequences and their occurrence across donors. An early release that covered roughly 600 HLA-typed donors contained approximately 300 gigabases of sequencing data and 75 million to 100 million unique TCR sequences. Of the roughly 400 genotyped donors, over 65% fell in the genetic ancestry cluster associated with self-reported Caucasian donors. About five DR-DQ haplotypes were handled as single units for association and clustering because linkage in the cohort was strong.

Libraries were prepared through the immunoSEQ multiplex PCR assay. For the multiplex PCR, a mixture combining 60 forward primers for TCR Vbeta segments and 13 reverse primers for TCR Jbeta segments was used. A multiplex PCR assay on genomic DNA amplified the CDR3 region of rearranged TCR beta genes. On the Illumina HiSeq System, the amplified TCR beta libraries were sequenced as 87-base-pair reads. In the paper's pipeline: A later analysis tallied roughly 78 million unique TCR beta chains across the approximately 670 repertoires, and some 10 million of those chains were shared by two or more donors. Raw reads were error-corrected and collapsed into unique sequences with a nearest-neighbor algorithm that merged closely related sequences to remove PCR and sequencing errors. V, D and J gene segments were assigned by aligning CDR3 sequences to IMGT reference sequences. For a sequence to be retained, a match of at least six nucleotides was required to both a V gene segment and a J gene segment. A rearrangement counted as productive if the CDR3 had no stop codons and remained in frame with V and J, and every other rearrangement counted as non-productive. CDR3 was defined according to IMGT convention as the region running from the second conserved V-encoded cysteine to the conserved J-encoded phenylalanine. The earlier analysis of about 610 of the donors excluded sequences that lacked an unambiguous match to a single V gene segment. In an earlier analysis of more than 500 of the donors, a V segment was called functional when productive rearrangements were above 56.7%, and segregating when the standard deviation between donors exceeded 5%. A statistical classification framework was built to diagnose cytomegalovirus status from the catalog of TCR beta chain sequences. In a later analysis, TCR nucleotide sequences were compared against IMGT/GENE-DB human TR gene sequences so that V and J genes could be assigned. Using the TCRdist pipeline, a later analysis assigned CDR3 sequences along with most-parsimonious VDJ recombination scenarios. In a later analysis, each TCR beta chain was defined by its CDR3 amino acid sequence together with its V-gene family, and reads without a unique V-gene family were excluded. A later analysis removed nearly 600 highly shared, low-generation-probability nucleotide sequences to deal with suspected cross-contamination and a sequencing artifact. In a later analysis, a clonal expansion index was calculated for each public chain from normalized within-repertoire ranks of inferred template counts. Generation probabilities in a later analysis came from a VDJ recombination model fitted to out-of-frame rearrangements, and those results were checked against IGoR. In a later analysis, TCR-TCR, TCR-HLA and TCR-CMV co-occurrence was scored with hypergeometric tests, and a repertoire-size bias correction was applied to TCR pairs. A later analysis estimated false discovery rates by permuting HLA or CMV assignments 20 times. In a later analysis, co-occurring TCRs were grouped using DBSCAN, and TCRdist sequence similarity was added for clustering within HLA-allele-positive subsets. Repertoires with fewer than 30,000 or more than 120,000 public chains were left out of co-occurrence clustering, as were about 5 repertoires with anomalous nucleotide sharing. TCRdb took over this immuneACCESS table, retaining in-frame rearrangements with V and J assigned. Such tables are incomplete; in checked studies, under half of the missing clones stem from an unresolved V gene, and the remainder is unexplained. V and J calls and clone size are copied from that table; D and trimming were computed from the DNA. The sample has 310,000 or so clones on record, 70% to 90% of them singletons. The ten biggest clones cover roughly 2.3% of the sample.

The study at large found these results: A later analysis found that most CMV-associated TCR beta chains appeared HLA-restricted, with HLA associations seemingly driven largely by CMV exposure. An earlier analysis of around 540 of the donors showed that most TCR beta V segments appeared in productive rearrangements either about 87% or about 30% of the time, which broadly matched IMGT annotations. The presence/absence analyses assumed that sequencing depth was roughly uniform across donors, and that assumption may not be true. For the cohort, immune exposure information was limited to CMV serostatus. In a later analysis, TCR association rates were found to vary across HLA loci, with the most associated TCRs seen for DRB1 alleles and the fewest for HLA-C alleles. Assigning TCR associations to individual alleles was difficult when HLA alleles, especially DR and DQ, strongly co-occurred. Compared with equally common non-associated chains, HLA-associated TCR beta chains in a later analysis were more clonally expanded and had lower generation probabilities. While some public TCRs were present in many individuals, most TCR sequences turned up only very rarely across donors. A further reported finding was that TCR beta sequences accurately predicted the HLA-A and HLA-B alleles for most subjects in the first cohort. A later genetic analysis associated a missense DCLRE1C variant with V-gene and J-gene trimming of TCR beta chains, and an independent cohort replicated the association. In a later analysis, several top co-occurrence clusters were reported to appear linked to parvovirus B19, influenza, CMV and Epstein-Barr virus. The study listed 164 TCR beta chains as associated with cytomegalovirus. The 87-base-pair reads could not distinguish some IMGT-functional V segments, including TRBV6-2 and TRBV6-3, so those segments were excluded. The classifier was reported to diagnose cytomegalovirus status with high specificity and sensitivity in both the original and validation cohorts. According to a later genetic analysis, donors in an Asian-associated ancestry cluster had fewer N-insertions in productive TCRs than the approximately 630-donor mean. HLA typing was unavailable for some donors at each locus, so association tests used only the typed subset. About 17 rarely observed V segments, including chromosome 9 orphons, were excluded from the earlier analysis of 550 to 700 of the donors because counts were too low. The cohort was sequenced for TCR beta chains only, and without alpha or paired-chain data the features that could be detected were limited. A later analysis associated 16,951 TCR beta sequences with specific HLA alleles at a false discovery rate of 0.05. Correlated functional status among segregating V segments might reflect linkage disequilibrium, but an unknown experimental factor could not be ruled out. A group of highly shared sequence variants was considered likely to be a technical artifact of the sequencing pipeline. In vitro tests confirmed that three of the cytomegalovirus-associated TCR beta chains recognize cytomegalovirus antigens. According to the authors, the approach could potentially be generalized to other disease states and immunological phenotypes.

A remark on this clone: There is no known antigen for this receptor. No much larger clonotype is one base removed from it; base qualities were not supplied.

The germline V gene gives CDR1 as MGHDK and CDR2 as SYGVNS. V was cut back by 11 bases and J by 5 bases, leaving a gap of 9 bases between them. The cysteine opens and the phenylalanine closes a CDR3 of 10 amino acids. Just CDR3 DNA is preserved here, 30 bases in frame from base 1. The cohort comprised around 690 healthy bone marrow donors. At the time of sampling, every cohort member was nominally healthy, though immune exposures that went unrecorded were likely present. The donor was CMV seronegative and was included in the group of a few hundred seronegative cohort members. A peripheral blood sample was collected from each donor, and TCR beta sequencing was performed on peripheral blood mononuclear cells. The Qiagen DNeasy Blood Extraction Kit was used to extract genomic DNA from the blood cell samples.

The sample taken for sequencing was PBMCs. The chain is made from TRBV25-1 and TRBJ1-1; a tentative D call is TRBD1 (5 bases match). The receptor comes from a woman aged 18-29 years in good health and CMV-seronegative. At the DNA level, the sequence is TGTGCCCAGGGTTATACTGAAGCTTTCTTT. Translation gives CAQGYTEAFF.